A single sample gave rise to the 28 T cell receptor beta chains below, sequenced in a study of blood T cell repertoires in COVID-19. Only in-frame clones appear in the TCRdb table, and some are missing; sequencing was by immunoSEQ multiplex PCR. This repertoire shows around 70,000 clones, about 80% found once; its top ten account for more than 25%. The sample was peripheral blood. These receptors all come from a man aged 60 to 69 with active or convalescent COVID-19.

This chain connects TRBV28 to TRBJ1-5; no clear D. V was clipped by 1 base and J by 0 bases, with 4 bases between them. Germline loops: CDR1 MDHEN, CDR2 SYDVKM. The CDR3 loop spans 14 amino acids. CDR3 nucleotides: TGTGCCAGCAGTTTATCAGTTAGCAATCAGCCCCAGCATTTT. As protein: CASSLSVSNQPQHF.

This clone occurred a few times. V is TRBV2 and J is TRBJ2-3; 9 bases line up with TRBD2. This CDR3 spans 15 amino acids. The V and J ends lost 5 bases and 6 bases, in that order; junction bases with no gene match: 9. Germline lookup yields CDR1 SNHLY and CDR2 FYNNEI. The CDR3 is CASSPSGGLGDTQYF. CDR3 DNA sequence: TGTGCCAGCAGTCCCAGCGGGGGGTTAGGGGATACGCAGTATTTT.

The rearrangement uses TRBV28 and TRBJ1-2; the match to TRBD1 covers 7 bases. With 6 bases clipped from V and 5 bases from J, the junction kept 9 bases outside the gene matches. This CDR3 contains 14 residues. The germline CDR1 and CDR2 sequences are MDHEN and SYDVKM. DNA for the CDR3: TGTGCCAGCAGGAAAAAGGGGGCGGGTTATGGCTACACCTTC. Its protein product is CASRKKGAGYGYTF.

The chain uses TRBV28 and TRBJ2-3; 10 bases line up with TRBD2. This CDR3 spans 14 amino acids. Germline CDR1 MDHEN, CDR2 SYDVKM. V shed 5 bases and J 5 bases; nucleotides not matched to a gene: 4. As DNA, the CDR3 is TGTGCCAGCAGTAGCGGGGGGGCAATAGATACGCAGTATTTT. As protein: CASSSGGAIDTQYF.

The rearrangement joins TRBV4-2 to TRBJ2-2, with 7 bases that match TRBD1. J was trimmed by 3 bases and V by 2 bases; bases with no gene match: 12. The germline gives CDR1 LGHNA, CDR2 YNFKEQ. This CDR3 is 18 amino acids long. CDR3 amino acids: CASSQWGVGGADTGELFF. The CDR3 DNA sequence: TGTGCCAGCAGCCAATGGGGTGTAGGGGGCGCGGACACCGGGGAGCTGTTTTTT.

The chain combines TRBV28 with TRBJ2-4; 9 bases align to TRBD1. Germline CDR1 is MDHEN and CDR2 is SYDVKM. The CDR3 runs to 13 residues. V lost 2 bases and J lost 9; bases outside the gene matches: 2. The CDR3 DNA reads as TGTGCCAGCAGTTTAGGGACAGGGTCCATTCAGTACTTC. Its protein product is CASSLGTGSIQYF.

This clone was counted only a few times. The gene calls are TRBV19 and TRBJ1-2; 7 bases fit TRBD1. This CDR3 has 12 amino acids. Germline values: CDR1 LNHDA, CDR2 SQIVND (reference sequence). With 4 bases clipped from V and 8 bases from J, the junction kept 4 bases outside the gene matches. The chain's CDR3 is CASSSTGVGYTF. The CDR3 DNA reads TGTGCCAGTAGTAGCACAGGGGTCGGCTACACCTTC. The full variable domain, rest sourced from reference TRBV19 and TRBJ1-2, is DGGITQSPKYLFRKEGQNVTLSCEQNLNHDAMYWYRQDPGQGLRLIYYSQIVNDFQKGDIAEGYSVSREKKESFPLTVTSAQKNPTAFYLCASSSTGVGYTFGSGTRLTVV.

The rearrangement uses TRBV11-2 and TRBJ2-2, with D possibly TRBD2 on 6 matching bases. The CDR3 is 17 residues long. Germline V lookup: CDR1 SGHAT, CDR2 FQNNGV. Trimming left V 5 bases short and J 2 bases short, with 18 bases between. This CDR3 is CASSLYGGQINTGELFF. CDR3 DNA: TGTGCCAGCAGCCTTTACGGAGGGCAGATAAACACCGGGGAGCTGTTTTTT. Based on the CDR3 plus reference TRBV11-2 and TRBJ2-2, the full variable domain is EAGVAQSPRYKIIEKRQSVAFWCNPISGHATLYWYQQILGQGPKLLIQFQNNGVVDDSQLPKDRFSAERLKGVDSTLKIQPAKLEDSAVYLCASSLYGGQINTGELFFGEGSRLTVL.

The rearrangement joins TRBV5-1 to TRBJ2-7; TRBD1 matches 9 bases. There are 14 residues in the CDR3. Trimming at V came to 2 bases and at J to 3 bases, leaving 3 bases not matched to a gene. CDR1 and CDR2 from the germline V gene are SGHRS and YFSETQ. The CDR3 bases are TGCGCCAGCAGCTTTGGGACAGGGAGCTACGAGCAGTACTTC. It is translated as CASSFGTGSYEQYF.

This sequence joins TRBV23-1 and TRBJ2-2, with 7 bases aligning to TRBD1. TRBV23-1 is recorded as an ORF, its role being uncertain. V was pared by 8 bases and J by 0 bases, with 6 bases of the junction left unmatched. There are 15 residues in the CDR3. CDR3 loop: CASGAGTANTGELFF. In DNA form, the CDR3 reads TGCGCCAGCGGGGCCGGGACAGCGAACACCGGGGAGCTGTTTTTT.

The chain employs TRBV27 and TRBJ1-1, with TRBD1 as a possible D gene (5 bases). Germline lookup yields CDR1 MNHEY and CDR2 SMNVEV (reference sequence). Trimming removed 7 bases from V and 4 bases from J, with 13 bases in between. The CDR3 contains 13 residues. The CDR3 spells CASTPSGGTEAFF. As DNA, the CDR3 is TGTGCCAGCACCCCCTCCGGGGGCACTGAAGCTTTCTTT.

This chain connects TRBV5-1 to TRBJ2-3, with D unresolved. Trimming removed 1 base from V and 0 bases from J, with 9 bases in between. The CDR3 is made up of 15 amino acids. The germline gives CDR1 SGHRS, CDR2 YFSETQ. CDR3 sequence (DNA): TGCGCCAGCAGCTTGAGAACAGATAGCACAGATACGCAGTATTTT. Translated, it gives CASSLRTDSTDTQYF.

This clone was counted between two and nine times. CDR3 sequence (DNA): TGTGCCAGCAGCCTGGACAGGGCCACTGAAGCTTTCTTT. Its translation: CASSLDRATEAFF. The chain links TRBV11-2 to TRBJ1-1; 8 nucleotides agree with TRBD1. CDR1 SGHAT and CDR2 FQNNGV come from the germline V gene. CDR3 size: 13 residues. Unmatched junction bases numbered 3, after V lost 5 bases and J lost 4 bases.

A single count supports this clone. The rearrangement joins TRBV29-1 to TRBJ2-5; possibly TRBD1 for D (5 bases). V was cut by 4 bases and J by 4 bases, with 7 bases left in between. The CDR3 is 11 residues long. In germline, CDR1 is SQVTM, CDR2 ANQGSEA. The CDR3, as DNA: TGCAGCGTTGTCAGGGCAGAGACCCAGTACTTC. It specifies CSVVRAETQYF.

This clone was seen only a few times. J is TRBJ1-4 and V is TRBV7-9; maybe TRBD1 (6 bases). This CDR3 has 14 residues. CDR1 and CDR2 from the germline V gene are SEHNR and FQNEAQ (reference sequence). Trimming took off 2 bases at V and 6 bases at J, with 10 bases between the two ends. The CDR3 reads CASSLRGADEKLFF. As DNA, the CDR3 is TGTGCCAGCAGCTTACGGGGGGCGGATGAAAAACTGTTTTTT.

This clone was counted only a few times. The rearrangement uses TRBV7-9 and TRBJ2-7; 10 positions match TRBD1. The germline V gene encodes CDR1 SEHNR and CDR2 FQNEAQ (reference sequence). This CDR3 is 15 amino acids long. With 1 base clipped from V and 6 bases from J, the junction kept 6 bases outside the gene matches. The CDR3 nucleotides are TGTGCCAGCAGCTTAGTTCGGGACAGGGGCTTCGAGCAGTACTTC. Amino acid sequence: CASSLVRDRGFEQYF.

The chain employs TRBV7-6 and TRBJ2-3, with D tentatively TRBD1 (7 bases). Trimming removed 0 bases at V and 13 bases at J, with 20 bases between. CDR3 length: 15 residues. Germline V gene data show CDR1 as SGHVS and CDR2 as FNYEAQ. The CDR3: CASSLAGGGQGGKYF. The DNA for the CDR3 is TGTGCCAGCAGCTTAGCCGGGGGCGGGCAGGGGGGCAAGTATTTT. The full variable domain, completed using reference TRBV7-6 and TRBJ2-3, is GAGVSQSPRYKVTKRGQDVALRCDPISGHVSLYWYRQALGQGPEFLTYFNYEAQQDKSGLPNDRFSAERPEGSISTLTIQRTEQRDSAMYRCASSLAGGGQGGKYFGPGTRLTVL.

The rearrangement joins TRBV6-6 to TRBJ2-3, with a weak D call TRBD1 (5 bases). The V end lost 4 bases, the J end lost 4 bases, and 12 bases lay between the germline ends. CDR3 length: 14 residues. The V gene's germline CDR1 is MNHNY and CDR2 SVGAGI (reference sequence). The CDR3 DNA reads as TGTGCCAGCAGTTCTGCAGGGAATTCAGATACGCAGTATTTT. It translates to CASSSAGNSDTQYF.

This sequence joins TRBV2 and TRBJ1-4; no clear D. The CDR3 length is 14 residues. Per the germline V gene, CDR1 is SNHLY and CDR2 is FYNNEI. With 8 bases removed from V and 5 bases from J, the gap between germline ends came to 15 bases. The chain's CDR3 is CASWRTGANEKLFF. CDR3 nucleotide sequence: TGTGCCAGCTGGAGGACCGGCGCGAATGAAAAACTGTTTTTT.

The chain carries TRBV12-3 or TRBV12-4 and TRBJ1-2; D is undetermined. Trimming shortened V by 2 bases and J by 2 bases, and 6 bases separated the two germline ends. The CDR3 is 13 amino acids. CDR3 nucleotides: TGTGCCAGCAGTTTAAAGCCCAACTATGGCTACACCTTC. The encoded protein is CASSLKPNYGYTF.

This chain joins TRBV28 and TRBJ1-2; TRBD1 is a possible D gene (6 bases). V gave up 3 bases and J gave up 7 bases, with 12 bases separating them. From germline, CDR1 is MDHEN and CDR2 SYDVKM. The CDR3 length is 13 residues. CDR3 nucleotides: TGTGCCAGCAGTTTCCGACAAGGGGGTGGCTACACCTTC. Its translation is CASSFRQGGGYTF.

The DNA of the CDR3 is TGTGCCAGCTGGGACGCCGGGACAGGGTCGAATGAGCAGTACTTC. It is translated as CASWDAGTGSNEQYF. This sequence joins TRBV27 and TRBJ2-7; 9 positions agree with TRBD1. CDR3 length equals 15 residues. CDR1 and CDR2 from the germline V gene are MNHEY and SMNVEV (reference sequence). The ends lost 8 bases at V and 7 bases at J; junction bases unmatched: 15.

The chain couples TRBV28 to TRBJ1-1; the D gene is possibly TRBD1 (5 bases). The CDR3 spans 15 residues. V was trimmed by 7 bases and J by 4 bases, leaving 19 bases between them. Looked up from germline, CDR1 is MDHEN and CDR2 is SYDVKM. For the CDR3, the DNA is TGTGCCAGCATCGGGGGGGATGTAGGTAGCACTGAAGCTTTCTTT. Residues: CASIGGDVGSTEAFF.

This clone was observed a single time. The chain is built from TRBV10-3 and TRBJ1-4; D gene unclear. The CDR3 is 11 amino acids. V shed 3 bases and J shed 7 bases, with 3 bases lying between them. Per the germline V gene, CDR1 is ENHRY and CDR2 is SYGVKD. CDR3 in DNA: TGTGCCATCAGTGACGGTGAAAAACTGTTTTTT. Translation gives CAISDGEKLFF.

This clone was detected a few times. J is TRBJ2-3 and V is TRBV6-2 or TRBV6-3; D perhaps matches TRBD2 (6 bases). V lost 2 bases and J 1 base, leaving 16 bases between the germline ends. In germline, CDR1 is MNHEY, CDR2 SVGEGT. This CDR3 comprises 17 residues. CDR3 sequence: CASSYGMTGVGTDTQYF. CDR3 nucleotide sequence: TGTGCCAGCAGTTACGGAATGACGGGGGTTGGCACAGATACGCAGTATTTT.

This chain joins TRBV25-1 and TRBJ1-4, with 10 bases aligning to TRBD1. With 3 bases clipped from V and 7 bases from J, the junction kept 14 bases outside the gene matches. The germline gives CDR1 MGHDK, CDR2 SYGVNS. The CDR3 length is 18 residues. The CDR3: CASSEGRKGQGEGEKLFF. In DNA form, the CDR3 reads TGTGCCAGCAGTGAGGGACGTAAAGGACAGGGGGAAGGTGAAAAACTGTTTTTT.

CDR3 sequence: CASSLAQWTAQRETQYF. CDR3 bases: TGCGCCAGCAGCTTGGCCCAGTGGACGGCCCAGCGGGAGACCCAGTACTTC. The genes are TRBV5-1 and TRBJ2-5, with D possibly being TRBD2 (5 bases). Per germline, CDR1 SGHRS and CDR2 YFSETQ. V shed 0 bases and J shed 5 bases, with 20 bases lying between them. This CDR3 region has 17 residues.

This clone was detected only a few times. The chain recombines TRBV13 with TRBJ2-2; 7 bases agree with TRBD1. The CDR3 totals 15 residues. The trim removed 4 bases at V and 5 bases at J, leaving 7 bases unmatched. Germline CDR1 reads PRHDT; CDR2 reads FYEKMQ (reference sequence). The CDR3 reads CASSSRQGRTGELFF. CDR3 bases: TGTGCCAGCAGCTCTAGACAGGGAAGGACCGGGGAGCTGTTTTTT.